Included here is one T cell receptor (beta chain) sequence, with context. The table came from immunoSEQ multiplex PCR; TCRdb's copy has only in-frame clones and leaves some out. The sample lists roughly 84,000 clones; 80% to 95% were seen once. V was shortened by 4 bases and J by 3 bases, with 7 bases between the two germline ends. Looked up from germline, CDR1 is MRHNA and CDR2 is SNTAGT. The CDR3 is 13 amino acids. The record originates from a study of T cell changes during pregnancy in multiple sclerosis. This sequence joins TRBV6-4 and TRBJ1-5; D gene ambiguous. The sequence derives from a female donor in good health, enrolled as a control in a pregnancy study. The source material was peripheral blood, sampled in the third trimester of pregnancy. The CDR3 loop is CASSVASNQPQHF. The CDR3 bases are TGTGCCAGCAGTGTAGCCTCCAATCAGCCCCAGCATTTT.